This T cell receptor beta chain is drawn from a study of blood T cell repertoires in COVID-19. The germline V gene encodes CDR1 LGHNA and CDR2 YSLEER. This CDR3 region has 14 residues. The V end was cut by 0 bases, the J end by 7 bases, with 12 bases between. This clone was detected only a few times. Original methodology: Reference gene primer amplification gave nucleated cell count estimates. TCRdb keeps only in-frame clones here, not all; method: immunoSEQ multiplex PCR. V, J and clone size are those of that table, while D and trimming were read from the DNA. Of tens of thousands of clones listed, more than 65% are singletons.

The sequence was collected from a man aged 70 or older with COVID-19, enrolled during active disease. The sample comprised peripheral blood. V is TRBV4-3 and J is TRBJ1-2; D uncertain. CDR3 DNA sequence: TGCGCCAGCAGCCAAGATGTGGCCGGGAGTGGCTACACCTTC. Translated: CASSQDVAGSGYTF.